The source of this TCR beta chain is a study of shared clonotypes between healthy human individuals. The protocol was immunoSEQ multiplex PCR, while the TCRdb copy is restricted to in-frame clones and leaves out a portion. Here the sample spans 600,000 to 750,000 clones, less than 95% being singletons. CDR3 length equals 14 residues. Germline CDR1 and CDR2: SGHDT and YYEEEE. J gave up 1 base and V 7 bases, and 8 bases lay outside the gene matches. The chain has TRBV5-6 and TRBJ2-7; 7 bases map to TRBD2. Sample: memory CD8+ T cells from PBMCs. Subset meaning: CD45RO+ cells pooled with CCR7-negative TemRA cells. The sequence derives from a man between 18 and 29 years old in good health. Some clones in this sample may be carry-over from other donors' samples. The CDR3 bases are TGTGCCAGCCGACCCCGCGGGGGTTCCTACGAGCAGTACTTC. Protein product: CASRPRGGSYEQYF.